This record concerns one TCR beta chain sequence. Its antigen is currently not known. No base-level quality is on record; no much larger clone is a single base apart. Cut back by 4 bases and 4 bases, the V and J ends lie 9 bases apart. The CDR3 numbers 13 residues from cysteine through phenylalanine. Just the 39-base CDR3 DNA is kept, in frame starting at base 1. CDR1 is given as SGHVS and CDR2 as FQNEAQ, both from the germline V gene. Using the deep immunoSEQ assay, multiplex PCR amplified TCR CDR3 regions from genomic DNA. Extracted genomic DNA from each cell subset was spread evenly across all wells of several immunoSEQ 96-well plates, with each plate serving as a replicate. For sorted subsets, 200 to 250 ng of genomic DNA, equivalent to tens of thousands of T cell genomes, went into each replicate PCR. Purified libraries were quantified with a Qubit 3.0 fluorometer, sized on a Bioanalyzer 2100, and re-quantified with the KAPA Library Quantification kit. Every immunoSEQ 96-well plate was sequenced on a dedicated single-read 150-cycle Illumina NextSeq 550 flow cell. The paper's data handling went like this. The immunoSEQ output contained only junctional sequences without quality scores, so filtering could not match that applied to full-length reads. Sequences were annotated with PyIR, a Python wrapper for IgBLAST v1.9, and V/J genes and CDR3 were assigned using IMGT germline references. Any read was removed if the V/J assignment was weak (E-value above 1e-6), the CDR3 was missing, or the read contained stop codons, out-of-frame junctions, or ambiguous translated residues. V3J clonotypes were defined as sequences sharing an identical inferred V gene, J gene, and CDR3 amino acid sequence. The percentage overlap between two repertoires was calculated by dividing the number of shared unique clonotypes by the size of the smaller repertoire. Repertoire richness was assessed with RTK rarefaction, the Chao1 estimator, and Recon v2.1 estimates of unobserved clonotypes. Generation probabilities for all TCRbeta clonotypes obtained by the gDNA method from four donors were computed using OLGA. In TCRdb, the immuneACCESS table is reduced to in-frame sequences with V and J assigned. These tables do not hold every clone; where another copy was compared, an unresolved V gene accounts for under half, and the others remain unexplained. Clone size and V and J calls were adopted from that table, with D and trimming inferred from the DNA. The sample contains millions of clones, approximately 94% of them found a single time. Of the sample, more than 1.5% falls within the top ten clones.

For the CD8 naive samples, CD45RO-negative cells were positively selected for CCR7, yielding a CD45RA+CCR7+ population from which TemRA cells were excluded. The donors were healthy, HIV-negative adults who had no recently reported acute infections or vaccinations. Only Caucasian adults living in Nashville, Tennessee, USA were represented among the donors. After blood collection by leukapheresis, PBMCs were isolated using Ficoll-Histopaque density gradient centrifugation and then cryopreserved in the vapor phase of liquid nitrogen. Analytical flow cytometry was used to check the purity and quantity of every magnetically sorted T cell population. From each sorted fraction, genomic DNA was isolated and quantified by UV absorbance on a Nanodrop 2000c. The sample originates from a study of shared clonotypes between healthy human individuals (dated by TCRdb to 2019 to 2021). Describing the broader study: Three men and a couple of women, aged 18 to 49 years, made up the cohort. To estimate repertoire size and how much clonotype sharing occurs between individuals, the study deeply sequenced the blood TCR repertoires of 4 to 6 healthy adults. For each donor, CD4 naive and CD4 memory were each given three plates, CD8 naive was given two plates, and CD8 memory was given one plate. Between about 0.9 and 9 billion PBMCs per donor were obtained by leukapheresis. To increase sequencing depth and limit assay-specific biases, TCR repertoire library preparation and sequencing were carried out by different laboratories using diverse techniques.

The full study reports these points: Sharing across a handful of donors was observed for approximately 5% of naive CD4, about 4% of naive CD8, about 2.3% of memory CD4, and less than 0.45% of memory CD8 clonotypes. Pairwise subsampling led to the expectation that sequencing depth would affect the degree of clonotype sharing among donors. Because the study included only a small number of donors, the genetic and exposure-history diversity represented was limited. Rarefaction of sorted-subset datasets indicated incomplete sequencing despite the large sequencing depth. Only blood was sampled, and tissue TCR repertoires likely differ from those in blood. Naive subsets generally had larger estimated clonotype richness than memory subsets did. Compared with non-shared clonotypes, clonotypes shared by all four sorted-subset donors had higher generation probabilities.

The receptor chain draws on TRBV7-8 and TRBJ2-3; perhaps TRBD2 is the D gene, with 5 bases matching. The clonotype was recovered from a man aged 18 to 35 in good health. Some clones in this sample may be carry-over from other donors' samples. The sample comprised naive CD8+ T cells from PBMCs. What the cell subset or site label conveys for this sample: CD45RA+CCR7+. The DNA sequence is TGTGCCAGCAGCTCGACTAATGCAGATACGCAGTATTTT. This sequence encodes CASSSTNADTQYF. Where the CDR3 stops, the reference TRBV7-8 and TRBJ2-3 genes take over; the full variable domain is GAGVSQSPRYKVAKRGQDVALRCDPISGHVSLFWYQQALGQGPEFLTYFQNEAQLDKSGLPSDRFFAERPEGSVSTLKIQRTQQEDSAVYLCASSSTNADTQYFGPGTRLTVL.